The 5 T cell receptor beta chains listed next were all sequenced from one sample in a study of T cells in Graves' hyperthyroidism and ophthalmopathy. It was RNA transcripts that yielded the amplified TCR beta CDR3 regions. The TCR CDR3 was amplified in a first-round RT-PCR using the HTBI primer set. TCRdb re-called the multiplex PCR reads through MiXCR, storing one row per CDR3 protein. The data contain about 520,000 distinct CDR3 sequences, around a quarter of them seen just once; the ten biggest clones take up over 9%. The source material was blood. The receptors were gathered from a woman in her thirties with Graves' ophthalmopathy.

This clonotype occurred many times. The gene calls are TRBV13 and TRBJ2-7, with D possibly being TRBD2 (5 bases). The V gene's germline CDR1 is PRHDT and CDR2 FYEKMQ (reference sequence). Trimming removed 5 bases from V and 4 bases from J, with 12 bases in between. The CDR3 has 13 amino acids. DNA of the CDR3: TGTGCCAGCAGCCCCCGGACTCGGTACGAGCAGTACTTC. It codes for CASSPRTRYEQYF.

This clonotype was detected many times. The chain couples TRBV20-1 to TRBJ1-2, with D uncertain. V was shortened by 3 bases and J by 1 base, with 3 bases between the two germline ends. Per the germline V gene, CDR1 is DFQATT and CDR2 is SNEGSKA (reference sequence). This CDR3 contains 11 residues. CDR3 residues: CSASDNYGYTF. The CDR3 bases are TGCAGTGCTAGCGATAACTATGGCTACACCTTC.

This clonotype has at least ten counts. J is TRBJ1-2 and V is TRBV29-1, with unresolved D. The CDR3 runs 11 residues. In germline, CDR1 is SQVTM, CDR2 ANQGSEA. The germline V and J ends were trimmed by 7 bases and 3 bases, with 9 bases remaining between them. CDR3 DNA sequence: TGCAGCGGAGCAGAGCACTATGGCTACACCTTC. Translation: CSGAEHYGYTF. Supplemented by reference TRBV29-1 and TRBJ1-2, the full variable domain reads SAVISQKPSRDICQRGTSLTIQCQVDSQVTMMFWYRQQPGQSLTLIATANQGSEATYESGFVIDKFPISRPNLTFSTLTVSNMSPEDSSIYLCSGAEHYGYTFGSGTRLTVV.

This clonotype was counted many times. This sequence joins TRBV28 and TRBJ1-1; the D gene is possibly TRBD1 (5 bases). The CDR3 spans 14 residues. V was shortened by 3 bases and J by 4 bases, with 12 bases between the two germline ends. Germline V CDR1 and CDR2: MDHEN, SYDVKM. The CDR3 nucleotides read TGTGCCAGCAGTTTGGCCCAGGGTGGCACTGAAGCTTTCTTT. This sequence encodes CASSLAQGGTEAFF.

In its sample, this clonotype was seen many times. This chain links TRBV20-1 with TRBJ2-7; TRBD1 might be the D (6 bases). Germline CDR1 reads DFQATT; CDR2 reads SNEGSKA (reference sequence). V gave up 3 bases and J gave up 7 bases, with 16 bases separating them. CDR3 length equals 13 residues. The CDR3 nucleotides read TGCAGTGCTAGTAGCCAGGGGATCGGGGAGCAGTACTTC. It translates to CSASSQGIGEQYF.